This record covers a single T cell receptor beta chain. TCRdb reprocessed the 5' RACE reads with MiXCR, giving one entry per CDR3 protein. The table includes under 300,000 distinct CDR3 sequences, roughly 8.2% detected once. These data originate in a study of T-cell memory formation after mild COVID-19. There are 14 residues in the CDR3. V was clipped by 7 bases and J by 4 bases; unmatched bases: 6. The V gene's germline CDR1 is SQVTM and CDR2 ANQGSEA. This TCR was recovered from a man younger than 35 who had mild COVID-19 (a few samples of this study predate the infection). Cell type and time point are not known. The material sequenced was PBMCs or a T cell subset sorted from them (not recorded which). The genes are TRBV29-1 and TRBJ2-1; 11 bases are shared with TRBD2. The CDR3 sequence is CSGRLAGGYNEQFF. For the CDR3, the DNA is TGCAGCGGGAGGCTAGCGGGGGGATACAATGAGCAGTTCTTC.